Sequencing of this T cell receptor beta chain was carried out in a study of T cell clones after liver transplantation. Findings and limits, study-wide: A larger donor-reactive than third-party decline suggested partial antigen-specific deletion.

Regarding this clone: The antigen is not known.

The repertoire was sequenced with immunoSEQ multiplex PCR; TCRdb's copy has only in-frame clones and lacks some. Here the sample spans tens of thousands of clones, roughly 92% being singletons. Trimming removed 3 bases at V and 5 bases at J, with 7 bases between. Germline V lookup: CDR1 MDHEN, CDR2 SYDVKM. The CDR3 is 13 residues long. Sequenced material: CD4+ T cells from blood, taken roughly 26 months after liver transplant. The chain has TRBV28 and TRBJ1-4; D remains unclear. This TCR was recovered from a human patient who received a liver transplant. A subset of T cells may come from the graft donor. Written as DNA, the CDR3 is TGTGCCAGCAGTTTTGGAAGAAATGAAAAACTGTTTTTT. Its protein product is CASSFGRNEKLFF.